The 5 T cell receptor beta chains listed next were all sequenced from one sample in a study of post-analysis software for immune sequencing data. Study-wide findings and caveats: The study found TRBV5-6, TRBV5-1 and TRBV20-1 among a few TRBV segments more frequent in patients than controls.

No antigen has been identified for these receptors. TCR beta libraries were prepared from cDNA with unique molecular identifiers. Using its own MiXCR run on the PCR reads, TCRdb lists one record per CDR3 protein. This sample carries hundreds of thousands of distinct CDR3 sequences, 25% to 30% of them seen once, and the ten largest clones take roughly 0.54%. Sample: blood. These receptor sequences come from a girl aged 10 to 17 with multiple sclerosis.

This clonotype was counted only a few times. The genes are TRBV7-2 and TRBJ1-2; tentative D call: TRBD1 (5 bases). Per germline, CDR1 SGHTA and CDR2 FQGNSA. This CDR3 has 16 residues. Trimming pared 5 bases from V and 0 bases from J, leaving 16 bases between. CDR3 sequence reads: CASSPRRGPANYGYTF. CDR3 coding DNA: TGTGCCAGCAGCCCCCGGAGGGGCCCGGCTAACTATGGCTACACCTTC.

The chain uses TRBV6-1 and TRBJ1-1, with D possibly being TRBD1 (6 bases). The CDR3 has 14 residues. Germline V gives CDR1 MNHNS, CDR2 SASEGT. V gave up 2 bases and J gave up 7 bases, with 14 bases separating them. CDR3 sequence (DNA): TGTGCCAGCAGTGAACTAGTAGGACAGCTTGAAGCTTTCTTT. Translation gives CASSELVGQLEAFF.

In this sample, this clonotype turned up a few times. The rearrangement uses TRBV6-6 and TRBJ1-2; D uncertain. V gave up 7 bases and J gave up 4 bases, with 13 bases separating them. The CDR3 is 13 residues long. CDR1 is MNHNY and CDR2 is SVGAGI in the germline V gene (reference sequence). As DNA, the CDR3 is TGTGCCAGCATTCTATCCGCCCTCTATGGCTACACCTTC. Amino acid sequence: CASILSALYGYTF.

A few counts support this clonotype. The V gene is TRBV7-2, the J gene TRBJ2-6; 7 bases map to TRBD1. J lost 0 bases, V lost 2 bases, and 1 base had no gene match. This CDR3 has 16 residues. Germline V gene sequence: CDR1 SGHTA, CDR2 FQGNSA. CDR3 bases: TGTGCCAGCAGCTTACCAGGGGGCTCTGGGGCCAACGTCCTGACTTTC. This sequence encodes CASSLPGGSGANVLTF.

The rearrangement links TRBV20-1 to TRBJ2-1; D is possibly TRBD2 (6 bases). The CDR3 sequence is 15 residues long. Trimming removed 0 bases from V and 4 bases from J, with 13 bases in between. Germline V gene data show CDR1 as DFQATT and CDR2 as SNEGSKA (reference sequence). This CDR3 reads CSARDRQGRYNEQFF. CDR3 nucleotide sequence: TGCAGTGCTAGAGATCGCCAAGGGAGGTACAATGAGCAGTTCTTC.